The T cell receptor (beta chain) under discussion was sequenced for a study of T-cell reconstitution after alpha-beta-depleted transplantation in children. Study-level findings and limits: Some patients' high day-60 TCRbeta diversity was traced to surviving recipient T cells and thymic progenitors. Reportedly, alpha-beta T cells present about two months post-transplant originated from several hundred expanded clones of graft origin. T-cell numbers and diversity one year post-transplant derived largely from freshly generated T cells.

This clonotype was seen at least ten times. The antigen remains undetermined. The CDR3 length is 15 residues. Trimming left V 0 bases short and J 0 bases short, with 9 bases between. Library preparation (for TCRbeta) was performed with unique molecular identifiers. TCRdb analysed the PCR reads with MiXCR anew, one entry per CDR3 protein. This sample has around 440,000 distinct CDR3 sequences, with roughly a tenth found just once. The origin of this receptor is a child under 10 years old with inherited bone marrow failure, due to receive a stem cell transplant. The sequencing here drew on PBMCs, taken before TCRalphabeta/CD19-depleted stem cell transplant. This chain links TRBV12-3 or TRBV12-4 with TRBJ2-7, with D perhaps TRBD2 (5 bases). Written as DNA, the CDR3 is TGTGCCAGCAGTTTAGCGGAGCGGAGCTCCTACGAGCAGTACTTC. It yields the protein CASSLAERSSYEQYF.